This T cell receptor beta chain was captured by sequencing in a study of shared clonotypes between healthy human individuals. Study summary: Each donor's CD8 memory used one plate, CD8 naive two, each CD4 subset three. Whole-study findings and limits: Among donors, the sharing of clonotypes was expected to be influenced by sequencing depth. Sequencing of the sorted subsets was shown by rarefaction to be incomplete despite large depth. Non-shared clonotypes were found to have lower generation probabilities than the clonotypes that were shared by all four of the sorted-subset donors.

Clones were read by immunoSEQ multiplex PCR, and TCRdb kept only the in-frame ones, dropping some. The table has under 2.5 million clones, about 90% seen once. This clone was seen a single time. Its specificity is unknown. The CDR3 is 15 residues long. Trimming left V 2 bases short and J 5 bases short, with 15 bases between. CDR1 is SGHTA, CDR2 FQGTGA, per germline. Sequencing input: naive CD4+ T cells from PBMCs. As to subset: CD45RA+ positively selected. The chain is built from TRBV7-3 and TRBJ1-1; possible D gene TRBD1, 5 bases. The clonotype originates from a man between 18 and 29 years old in good health. Some clones in this sample may be carry-over from other donors' samples. Here the CDR3 reads CASSLGGWGYTEAFF. The CDR3 coding sequence is TGTGCCAGCAGCTTAGGAGGTTGGGGGTATACTGAAGCTTTCTTT. The whole variable domain, filled in from reference TRBV7-3 and TRBJ1-1, reads GAGVSQTPSNKVTEKGKYVELRCDPISGHTALYWYRQSLGQGPEFLIYFQGTGAADDSGLPNDRFFAVRPEGSVSTLKIQRTERGDSAVYLCASSLGGWGYTEAFFGQGTRLTVV.